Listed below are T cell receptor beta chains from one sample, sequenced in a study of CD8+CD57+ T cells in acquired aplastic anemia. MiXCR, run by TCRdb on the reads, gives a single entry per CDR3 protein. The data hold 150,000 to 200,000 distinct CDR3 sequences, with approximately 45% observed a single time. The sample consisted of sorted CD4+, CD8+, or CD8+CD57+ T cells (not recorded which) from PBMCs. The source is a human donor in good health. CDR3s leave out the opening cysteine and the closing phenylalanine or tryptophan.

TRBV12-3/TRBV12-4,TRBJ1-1,ASSLVNFGAASFEAF
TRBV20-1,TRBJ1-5,SARLRGHSNQPQH
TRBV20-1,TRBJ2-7,SPHRDEQY
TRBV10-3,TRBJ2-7,AISEPRTVQY
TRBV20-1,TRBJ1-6,SARSGAGNNSPLH
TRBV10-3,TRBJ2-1,AIRRGRDEQF
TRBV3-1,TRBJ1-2,ASSQELRGGYT
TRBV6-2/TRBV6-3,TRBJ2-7,ASSRQGIGEQY
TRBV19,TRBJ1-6,ASSPRGEASYNSPLH
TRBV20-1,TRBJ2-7,SARGGRTPYEQY
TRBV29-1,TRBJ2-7,SVRLVSPQYEQY
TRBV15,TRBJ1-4,ATSRDKSEKLF
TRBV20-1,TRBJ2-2,SASLTSGRRTGELF
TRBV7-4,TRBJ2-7,ASGPGGYEQY
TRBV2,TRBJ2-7,ASKFGTEFYEQY